This T cell receptor (beta chain) was identified in a study of blood T cell repertoires in COVID-19. Study context: The origin of the acute and convalescent COVID-19 samples was the United States, Italy and Spain. T cells, B-cell-depleted T cells, or PBMCs provided the cDNA or gDNA that served as material.

V lost 5 bases and J lost 0; bases outside the gene matches: 3. Germline CDR1 SGHNT, CDR2 YYREEE (reference sequence). The length of the CDR3 is 15 residues. Original processing methods: By means of reference gene primer amplification, nucleated cell counts were estimated. Generated by immunoSEQ multiplex PCR, the TCRdb table keeps only in-frame clones and is missing some. The D gene and trimming were derived from the DNA, and the V and J assignments and clone size from that table. The top ten clones hold roughly 3% of a sample with about 270,000 clones, more than 70% of them seen once. The material sequenced was peripheral blood. This sequence was found in a woman in her late teens or twenties with acute or convalescent COVID-19. The chain combines TRBV5-4 with TRBJ2-3; TRBD2 matches at 10 bases. The CDR3: CASSPSGSSTDTQYF. For the CDR3, the DNA is TGTGCCAGCAGTCCTAGCGGGAGTAGCACAGATACGCAGTATTTT. Complete variable domain (other parts from reference TRBV5-4 and TRBJ2-3): ETGVTQSPTHLIKTRGQQVTLRCSSQSGHNTVSWYQQALGQGPQFIFQYYREEENGRGNFPPRFSGLQFPNYSSELNVNALELDDSALYLCASSPSGSSTDTQYFGPGTRLTVL.